At least ten counts were recorded for the clone carrying this TCR beta chain. Researchers amplified the TCR beta CDR3 regions from RNA transcripts. The HTBI primer set was used in a first-round RT-PCR of the TCR CDR3. MiXCR, run by TCRdb on the multiplex PCR reads, gives a single entry per CDR3 protein. The sample shows hundreds of thousands of distinct CDR3 sequences, roughly 14% of them seen only once. The data originate from a study of T cells in Graves' hyperthyroidism and ophthalmopathy. Study-level background: Prior to any treatment, at the point of initial diagnosis, peripheral blood was collected.

The PBMCs had their origin in approximately 10 ml of fresh peripheral blood. Per the germline V gene, CDR1 is SGHDN and CDR2 is FVKESK. The ends were cut back, 3 bases at V and 4 bases at J, with 15 bases in the middle. This CDR3 comprises 15 residues. The specimen sequenced was blood. This chain uses TRBV14 with TRBJ1-2; possibly TRBD1 for D (5 bases). The TCR sequence derives from a woman aged 35 to 49 with Graves' ophthalmopathy. This chain's CDR3 is CASSQGPRWGYGYTF. CDR3 in DNA: TGTGCCAGCAGCCAGGGACCGCGCTGGGGCTATGGCTACACCTTC. The full variable domain, with the rest looked up from reference TRBV14 and TRBJ1-2, is EAGVTQFPSHSVIEKGQTVTLRCDPISGHDNLYWYRRVMGKEIKFLLHFVKESKQDESGMPNNRFLAERTGGTYSTLKVQPAELEDSGVYFCASSQGPRWGYGYTFGSGTRLTVV.